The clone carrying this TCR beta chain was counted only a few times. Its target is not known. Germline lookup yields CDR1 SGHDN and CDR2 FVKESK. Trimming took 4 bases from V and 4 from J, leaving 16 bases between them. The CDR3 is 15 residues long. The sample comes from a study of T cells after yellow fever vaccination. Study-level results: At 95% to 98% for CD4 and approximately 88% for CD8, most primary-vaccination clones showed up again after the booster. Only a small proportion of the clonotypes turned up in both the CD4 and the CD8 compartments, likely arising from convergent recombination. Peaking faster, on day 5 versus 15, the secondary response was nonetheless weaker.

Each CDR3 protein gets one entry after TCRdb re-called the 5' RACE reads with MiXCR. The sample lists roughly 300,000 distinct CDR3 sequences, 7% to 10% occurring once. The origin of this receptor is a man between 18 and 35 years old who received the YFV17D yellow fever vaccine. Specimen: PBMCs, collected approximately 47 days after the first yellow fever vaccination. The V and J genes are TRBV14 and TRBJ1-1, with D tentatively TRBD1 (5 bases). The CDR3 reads CASSPKGPSRTEAFF. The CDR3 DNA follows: TGTGCCAGCAGCCCAAAGGGACCCTCGCGCACTGAAGCTTTCTTT.